These T cell receptor beta chains were read from a single sample in a study of cytomegalovirus exposure and HLA in healthy donors. Produced via immunoSEQ multiplex PCR; TCRdb's table is partial and in-frame only. This table holds roughly 130,000 clones, about 66% found once. Sequencing input: PBMCs. The source of these receptors is a male donor in good health and CMV-seronegative. Both conserved end residues are part of each CDR3. The D gene is left open where the match is weak. Size is stated for part of the rows, as once, few or many counts, or as a class when the clone is expanded.

d_call,clone_size,v_call,j_call,cdr3_nt,cdr3_aa
-,few,TRBV2,TRBJ1-4,TGTGCCAGCAGGAGAACAGTCGAGAATGAAAAACTGTTTTTT,CASRRTVENEKLFF
TRBD1,-,TRBV27,TRBJ1-6,TGTGCCAGCTCTCCAGGGGGCCTTTCACCCCTCCACTTT,CASSPGGLSPLHF
-,few,TRBV13,TRBJ2-7,TGTGCCAGCAGCTTAGGACAGAGCTCCTACGAGCAGTACTTC,CASSLGQSSYEQYF
-,-,TRBV12-2,TRBJ1-5,TGTGCAAGTCGCTATCGGGACAGGGGTCGTTATCAGCCCCAGCATTTT,CASRYRDRGRYQPQHF
-,few,TRBV7-6,TRBJ2-7,TGTGCCAGCAGCTTAGTAGTGGTGGACGAGCAGTACTTC,CASSLVVVDEQYF
TRBD1,-,TRBV2,TRBJ2-7,TGTGCCAGCAGGGATCCAATTCGGGACAGGCCCTTTTGGGAGCAGTACTTC,CASRDPIRDRPFWEQYF
TRBD1,-,TRBV30,TRBJ1-3,TGTGCCTGGACAGGGGGGTTTGGAAACACCATATATTTT,CAWTGGFGNTIYF
-,-,TRBV5-4,TRBJ1-1,TGTGCCAGCAGCTTGGTTGACAGGAGGAACACTGAAGCTTTCTTT,CASSLVDRRNTEAFF
-,-,TRBV6-6,TRBJ2-7,TGTGCCAGCAGCCCCTCGCGGGGCTACGAGCAGTACTTC,CASSPSRGYEQYF
TRBD2,-,TRBV5-6,TRBJ2-5,TGTGCCAGCAGCTTGATTAGCGGGGGGGCCAGAGAGACCCAGTACTTC,CASSLISGGARETQYF
-,-,TRBV27,TRBJ1-6,TGTGCCACTGGAGGTACCTATAATTCACCCCTCCACTTT,CATGGTYNSPLHF
-,-,TRBV5-1,TRBJ2-7,TGCGCCAGCAGCTCCGGACAGCCCTACGAGCAGTACTTC,CASSSGQPYEQYF
-,-,TRBV5-6,TRBJ1-2,TGTGCCAGCACCTCCCGGGGGGACTACACCTTC,CASTSRGDYTF
-,-,TRBV7-9,TRBJ1-6,TGTGCCAGCACCCCTTGGACGGGAAACTATAATTCACCCCTCCACTTT,CASTPWTGNYNSPLHF
-,-,TRBV7-9,TRBJ2-3,TGTGCCAGCAGCTCCCCGCTAGGGGGGGTAGCAGATACGCAGTATTTT,CASSSPLGGVADTQYF
TRBD1,few,TRBV29-1,TRBJ1-4,TGCAGCGTTGAGGGGACAGGGGATGATGAAAAACTGTTTTTT,CSVEGTGDDEKLFF
-,-,TRBV7-8,TRBJ2-1,TGTGCCAGCAGCTTAGGGTTTCACGCGGGGAGGTCCTACAATGAGCAGTTCTTC,CASSLGFHAGRSYNEQFF
-,-,TRBV27,TRBJ2-2,TGTGCCAGCAGTTCCCCGACACGGAAACCAGGGGAGCTGTTTTTT,CASSSPTRKPGELFF
-,-,TRBV14,TRBJ1-6,TGTGCCAGCAGCCAAGGATACCAGGGTTCCTATAATTCACCCCTCCACTTT,CASSQGYQGSYNSPLHF
-,few,TRBV7-6,TRBJ2-2,TGTGCCAGCGAAGCGGCGGCAGGGGCCTTCGGGGAGCTGTTTTTT,CASEAAAGAFGELFF
TRBD1,few,TRBV28,TRBJ2-2,TGTGCCAGCAGTGGACAGGGGGTTTTCACCGGGGAGCTGTTTTTT,CASSGQGVFTGELFF
TRBD2,-,TRBV5-6,TRBJ2-3,TGTGCCAGCAGCTTGGGCGGGGGAAGCACAGATACGCAGTATTTT,CASSLGGGSTDTQYF
TRBD2,-,TRBV5-1,TRBJ2-5,TGCGCCAGCAGCTTTGGCGGGGGGGCCCAAAAAGAGACCCAGTACTTC,CASSFGGGAQKETQYF
TRBD1,-,TRBV18,TRBJ1-1,TGTGCCAGCTCACCAGGGGACAGGATGGGCACTGAAGCTTTCTTT,CASSPGDRMGTEAFF
-,few,TRBV30,TRBJ1-5,TGTGCCTGGCCCCAGGGTTGTCAGCCCCAGCATTTT,CAWPQGCQPQHF
TRBD1,-,TRBV7-3,TRBJ1-2,TGTGCCAGCAGCTCCGACAGGGGACGGACGCACACCTTC,CASSSDRGRTHTF
TRBD1,few,TRBV5-1,TRBJ2-2,TGCGCCAGCAGACCGACGACAGGGGGAGGTTACACCGGGGAGCTGTTTTTT,CASRPTTGGGYTGELFF
TRBD1,-,TRBV9,TRBJ1-1,TGTGCCAGCAGCGTAGCGGGGACAGAGAACACTGAAGCTTTCTTT,CASSVAGTENTEAFF
-,few,TRBV5-4,TRBJ2-5,TGTGCCAGCAGCTCGGACTATTACCAAGAGACCCAGTACTTC,CASSSDYYQETQYF
TRBD2,-,TRBV6-1,TRBJ2-3,TGTGCCAGCAGTGCGTTACTAGCGGGGGGAGATACGCAGTATTTT,CASSALLAGGDTQYF
TRBD2,-,TRBV7-3,TRBJ2-3,TGTGCCAGCAGCTTAATGGGGGGGGGCACAGATACGCAGTATTTT,CASSLMGGGTDTQYF
TRBD2,-,TRBV7-6,TRBJ2-5,TGTGCCAGCAGCCGACTAGCGGGGGTCCAAGAGACCCAGTACTTC,CASSRLAGVQETQYF
-,once,TRBV19,TRBJ1-5,TGTGCCAGTAGTATAGTCACCGGGGGTCAACCCCAGCATTTT,CASSIVTGGQPQHF
TRBD1,-,TRBV6-1,TRBJ2-1,TGTGCCAGCAGTGATTTTTCGGGACAGGGATACAATGAGCAGTTCTTC,CASSDFSGQGYNEQFF
-,-,TRBV9,TRBJ2-3,TGTGCCAGCAGCGTAGGCGATTTAAGAGATACGCAGTATTTT,CASSVGDLRDTQYF
TRBD2,-,TRBV7-2,TRBJ2-7,TGTGCCAGCAGCTTAGCCGGGGGGGGATCGGGGTACGAGCAGTACTTC,CASSLAGGGSGYEQYF
-,few,TRBV6-5,TRBJ2-7,TGTGCCAGCAGTTACTCGCCGAGATCGCGGGAGCAGTACTTC,CASSYSPRSREQYF
-,-,TRBV28,TRBJ1-2,TGTGCCAGCGGAGGAAACCTCTATGGCTACACCTTC,CASGGNLYGYTF
-,-,TRBV6-5,TRBJ1-2,TGTGCCAGCAGTTACTCGCAGGGTCCCTATGGCTACACCTTC,CASSYSQGPYGYTF
-,-,TRBV7-3,TRBJ1-2,TGTGCCAGCAGCCTCACCGGGGGAGACGGCTACACCTTC,CASSLTGGDGYTF
TRBD2,-,TRBV9,TRBJ2-5,TGTGCCAGCAGCGTGGGGGGCGGGGGGGCCGGGGAGACCCAGTACTTC,CASSVGGGGAGETQYF
-,-,TRBV6-5,TRBJ1-1,TGTGCCAGCGGGAGGGGCAGTGGAACTGAAGCTTTCTTT,CASGRGSGTEAFF
TRBD2,-,TRBV9,TRBJ2-1,TGTGCCAGCAGCGAGGGAGGAGCGGGGGACCAATACAATGAGCAGTTCTTC,CASSEGGAGDQYNEQFF
-,-,TRBV7-2,TRBJ2-1,TGTGCCAGCAGCTCACCTGCGTACAATGAGCAGTTCTTC,CASSSPAYNEQFF
TRBD1,few,TRBV27,TRBJ1-6,TGTGCCAGCAGTTTATCAGGAGGGGGCCCACACAAGAATTCACCCCTCCACTTT,CASSLSGGGPHKNSPLHF
TRBD1,few,TRBV30,TRBJ1-5,TGTGCCTGGAGTTCAGGGGGCAGCAATCAGCCCCAGCATTTT,CAWSSGGSNQPQHF
-,few,TRBV4-1,TRBJ1-3,TGCGCCAGCAGCCAAGGGGGCCCTGGAAACACCATATATTTT,CASSQGGPGNTIYF
-,once,TRBV7-6,TRBJ2-1,TGTGCCAGCAGCTTAGGCCCACAGTCCTACAATGAGCAGTTCTTC,CASSLGPQSYNEQFF
-,-,TRBV29-1,TRBJ1-1,TGCAGCGCGACAGGCATGAACACTGAAGCTTTCTTT,CSATGMNTEAFF
-,-,TRBV5-1,TRBJ1-1,TGCGCCAGCAGCCCGGGGCAGGGGATGAACACTGAAGCTTTCTTT,CASSPGQGMNTEAFF
-,few,TRBV5-1,TRBJ2-1,TGCGCCAGCAGGTTCACAGGATCGTTGTACAATGAGCAGTTCTTC,CASRFTGSLYNEQFF
-,-,TRBV30,TRBJ2-5,TGTGCCTGGAGTAGGGGTTCGTACCAAGAGACCCAGTACTTC,CAWSRGSYQETQYF
-,-,TRBV28,TRBJ1-1,TGTGCCAGCAGTTCACCTGGTAGTGCGAACACTGAAGCTTTCTTT,CASSSPGSANTEAFF
-,-,TRBV7-9,TRBJ2-3,TGTGCCAGCAGCTTAGGCGGGGTATCAGATACGCAGTATTTT,CASSLGGVSDTQYF
-,-,TRBV7-2,TRBJ1-2,TGTGCCAGCAGCTTAGCGCAGGGGCTTTATGGCTACACCTTC,CASSLAQGLYGYTF